These 16 T cell receptor beta chains share one sample of origin, sequenced in a study of TIL therapy for anti-PD-1-resistant metastatic lung cancer (TCRdb year 2021). TCR beta CDR3 regions were amplified from genomic DNA by bias-controlled multiplex PCR with the immunoSEQ v3 hsTCRB kit. TCRdb mirrors the immuneACCESS table, restricted to in-frame sequences. Some clones are absent from its copies; in checked studies, under half trace to an unresolved V gene, and the reason for the others is unknown. For this sample there are about 50,000 clones; 60% to 85% appear just once. Around 5.9% of the sample lies in the top ten. The time point label for this specimen denotes: pre-treatment sample, taken before nivolumab and TIL therapy. Baseline tumor samples were excised metastases, mostly pleural nodules or supraclavicular lymph nodes, from the same resection used to grow TIL. Specimen: tumor tissue, collected at baseline. These receptors all stem from a person aged 25 to 80 with non-small cell lung cancer.

The CDR3 protein is CASSEGPEYEQYF. CDR3 DNA: TGTGCCAGCAGTGAGGGACCCGAATACGAGCAGTACTTC. J is TRBJ2-7 and V is TRBV6-5, with D perhaps assigned TRBD1 or TRBD2 (5 bases each). Trimming removed 5 bases at V and 4 bases at J, with 12 bases between. In germline, CDR1 is MNHEY, CDR2 SVGAGI. The CDR3 is 13 amino acids.

The chain employs TRBV2 and TRBJ2-5; D unresolved. The J call may be mistaken, given a closer DNA end match to TRBJ2-7. The CDR3 spans 12 residues. Germline V gene data show CDR1 as SNHLY and CDR2 as FYNNEI. The chain's CDR3 is CASTATSYEQYF. As DNA, the CDR3 is TGTGCCAGCACAGCGACGTCCTACGAGCAGTACTTC.

V usage is TRBV6-5 and J usage is TRBJ2-3; a weak D match, TRBD1 (6 bases). Trimming left V 4 bases short and J 2 bases short, with 13 bases between. The CDR3 runs 15 residues. Germline loops: CDR1 MNHEY, CDR2 SVGAGI. This CDR3 is CASSSSGHLTDTQYF. CDR3 bases: TGTGCCAGCAGTTCCTCGGGACACCTCACAGATACGCAGTATTTT.

The gene calls are TRBV30 and TRBJ2-6; D gene unclear. The V end was cut by 8 bases, the J end by 0 bases, with 8 bases between. The germline gives CDR1 GTSNPN, CDR2 SVGIG (reference sequence). The CDR3 has 13 residues. CDR3: CAAPGSGANVLTF. CDR3 sequence (DNA): TGTGCCGCCCCGGGCTCTGGGGCCAACGTCCTGACTTTC.

This rearrangement joins TRBV10-1 to TRBJ2-2; D call uncertain. Germline lookup yields CDR1 WNHNN and CDR2 SYGVQD (reference sequence). CDR3 length: 13 amino acids. Deletions cut 6 bases from V and 4 bases from J, with 9 bases between. In DNA, the CDR3 is TGCGCCAGCAGGGGCCCGGGCACCGGGGAGCTGTTTTTT. As protein: CASRGPGTGELFF.

This sequence joins TRBV10-2 and TRBJ1-3; TRBD1 agrees at 7 bases. V shed 6 bases, J shed 2 bases, and the junction held 7 bases outside the gene matches. This CDR3 comprises 15 residues. Germline loops: CDR1 WSHSY, CDR2 SAAADI. CDR3 region: CASRSGGSTGNTIYF. The DNA for the CDR3 is TGCGCCAGCAGATCAGGGGGTTCGACTGGAAACACCATATATTTT.

The chain employs TRBV5-1 and TRBJ2-7; D possibly corresponds to TRBD1 (6 bases). V was shortened by 0 bases and J by 3 bases, with 13 bases between the two germline ends. Germline V lookup: CDR1 SGHRS, CDR2 YFSETQ. The CDR3 is 15 amino acids. The CDR3 reads CASSLAVVRGYEQYF. The DNA for the CDR3 is TGCGCCAGCAGCTTGGCCGTAGTCAGGGGCTACGAGCAGTACTTC.

The CDR3 is CASSPGLAGRTGELFF. CDR3 coding DNA: TGCGCCAGCAGCCCGGGACTAGCGGGTCGGACCGGGGAGCTGTTTTTT. This chain connects TRBV4-3 to TRBJ2-2, with 12 bases that match TRBD2. The CDR3 contains 16 residues. CDR1 and CDR2 from the germline V gene are LGHNA and YSLEER. The V gene end was trimmed by 4 bases and the J gene end by 5 bases; junction bases not matched to a gene: 5.

A remark on this clone: Other DNA sequences of this sample code for an identical CDR3. This chain joins TRBV28 and TRBJ2-5; a possible D gene is TRBD2 (6 bases). V lost 5 bases and J 5 bases, leaving 15 bases between the germline ends. The CDR3 runs 14 residues. Germline V gives CDR1 MDHEN, CDR2 SYDVKM. CDR3 DNA sequence: TGTGCCAGCAGTATAACCAGGGCGGGGGAGACCCAGTACTTC. Translated, it gives CASSITRAGETQYF. Full variable domain (remainder filled in from reference TRBV28 and TRBJ2-5): DVKVTQSSRYLVKRTGEKVFLECVQDMDHENMFWYRQDPGLGLRLIYFSYDVKMKEKGDIPEGYSVSREKKERFSLILESASTNQTSMYLCASSITRAGETQYFGPGTRLLVL.

V usage is TRBV27 and J usage is TRBJ2-3; D uncertain. CDR1 is MNHEY, CDR2 SMNVEV, per germline (reference sequence). The germline V and J ends were trimmed by 5 bases and 5 bases, with 11 bases remaining between them. There are 13 residues in the CDR3. CDR3 nucleotides: TGTGCCAGCAGTCCACGACTGCTAGATACGCAGTATTTT. This codes for CASSPRLLDTQYF.

The chain links TRBV5-1 to TRBJ2-2; 7 bases align to TRBD1. In germline, CDR1 is SGHRS, CDR2 YFSETQ. This CDR3 contains 20 residues. V lost 2 bases and J lost 2; bases outside the gene matches: 18. The CDR3 region has the DNA TGCGCCAGCAGCTTCCCCCCCCTGGGCTCAGGGGGACCCAACACCGGGGAGCTGTTTTTT. It specifies CASSFPPLGSGGPNTGELFF.

This clone was observed a handful of times. The chain joins TRBV6-5 to TRBJ2-7; D not certain. Germline loops: CDR1 MNHEY, CDR2 SVGAGI. The V end lost 4 bases, the J end lost 6 bases, and 19 bases lay between the germline ends. The CDR3 length is 15 residues. CDR3 loop: CASSSLRSASREQYF. Written as DNA, the CDR3 is TGTGCCAGCAGTTCCCTTCGGTCGGCGTCACGCGAGCAGTACTTC.

V is TRBV5-1 and J is TRBJ2-3; D is undetermined. Germline V gives CDR1 SGHRS, CDR2 YFSETQ. Between the trimmed V and J ends, which lost 2 bases and 5 bases, there was a span of 6 bases. The CDR3 spans 12 residues. The CDR3 DNA follows: TGCGCCAGCAGCTTCCAAAGAGATACGCAGTATTTT. The encoded protein is CASSFQRDTQYF.

The CDR3 DNA is TGTGCCAGCAGCCCCGGTTATGCCCAAGCGGGGGGAACCTACAATGAGCAGTTCTTC. It codes for CASSPGYAQAGGTYNEQFF. The rearrangement joins TRBV27 to TRBJ2-1; the match to TRBD2 covers 9 bases. This CDR3 comprises 19 residues. With 6 bases clipped from V and 2 bases from J, the junction kept 17 bases outside the gene matches. Germline V gives CDR1 MNHEY, CDR2 SMNVEV (reference sequence).

The sample holds many counts of this clone. The chain is built from TRBV18 and TRBJ1-5; D is possibly TRBD1 (5 bases). V was trimmed by 3 bases and J by 0 bases, leaving 6 bases between them. This CDR3 spans 14 amino acids. The germline gives CDR1 KGHSH, CDR2 LQKENI. CDR3 DNA sequence: TGTGCCAGCTCACCCGACAGTAGCAATCAGCCCCAGCATTTT. This sequence encodes CASSPDSSNQPQHF.

Only a few counts were recorded for this clone. The chain combines TRBV7-9 with TRBJ2-4; 8 nucleotides line up with TRBD1. The CDR3 is 15 residues long. Germline CDR1 is SEHNR and CDR2 is FQNEAQ (reference sequence). The trim removed 4 bases at V and 2 bases at J, leaving 4 bases unmatched. The CDR3 nucleotides read TGTGCCAGCAGCTACGGACAGGGATCCAAAAACATTCAGTACTTC. Translated: CASSYGQGSKNIQYF.